A selection of T cell receptor beta chains follows, all from one sample in a study of T cells in Graves' hyperthyroidism and ophthalmopathy. TCRdb reanalysed the multiplex PCR reads using MiXCR and keeps one entry per CDR3 protein. Of about 560,000 distinct CDR3 sequences listed, roughly 17% are singletons. Sequencing was performed on blood. Receptor source: a woman between 18 and 30 years old with Graves' hyperthyroidism. Each CDR3 is given with its conserved first and last residue. Each record gives: clone size, D gene, J gene, V gene, CDR3 protein, CDR3 DNA. A D gene is named only where the DNA matches it firmly. For some rows the clone size is stated as once, few or many, or as a class when expanded; others skip it.

>.|TRBD1|TRBJ2-5|TRBV19
CASSPYRGQGQETQYF
TGTGCCAGTAGTCCATACAGGGGGCAGGGGCAAGAGACCCAGTACTTC
>few|.|TRBJ2-3|TRBV12-3/TRBV12-4
CASTKRAGLDTQYF
TGTGCCAGCACCAAGAGGGCAGGGCTGGATACGCAGTATTTT
>many|TRBD1|TRBJ2-2|TRBV27
CASSFFQRDGTGDTGELFF
TGTGCCAGCAGTTTCTTTCAACGGGATGGGACAGGGGACACCGGGGAGCTGTTTTTT
>.|.|TRBJ1-4|TRBV20-1
CSARRATNEKLFF
TGCAGTGCTCGCCGGGCAACTAATGAAAAACTGTTTTTT
>many|.|TRBJ1-1|TRBV29-1
CSVERGGRTEAFF
TGCAGCGTTGAAAGGGGGGGGCGGACTGAAGCTTTCTTT
>many|TRBD1|TRBJ1-5|TRBV6-2/TRBV6-3
CASSAGTGNNQPQHF
TGTGCCAGCAGCGCCGGGACAGGGAACAATCAGCCCCAGCATTTT
>.|.|TRBJ2-7|TRBV11-1
CASSLVINGGEQYF
TGTGCCAGCAGCTTAGTGATAAACGGCGGCGAGCAGTACTTC
>many|TRBD2|TRBJ2-7|TRBV20-1
CSARRLAGSYEQYF
TGCAGTGCTAGACGATTAGCGGGTTCCTACGAGCAGTACTTC
>few|TRBD1|TRBJ1-2|TRBV7-2
CASSLRGQVKALGYTF
TGTGCCAGCAGCTTAAGGGGACAGGTCAAGGCCCTTGGCTACACCTTC
>many|.|TRBJ2-3|TRBV20-1
CSARDVYRATDTQYF
TGCAGTGCTAGAGATGTATACAGGGCCACAGATACGCAGTATTTT
>many|TRBD2|TRBJ2-2|TRBV3-1
CASSHERDDVIGELFF
TGTGCCAGCAGCCATGAGCGGGACGACGTCATCGGGGAGCTGTTTTTT
>few|.|TRBJ2-5|TRBV7-9
CASSESGIETQYF
TGTGCCAGCAGCGAGAGCGGTATAGAGACCCAGTACTTC
>few|.|TRBJ2-1|TRBV7-9
CASSRDGTSYNEQFF
TGTGCCAGCAGTCGTGACGGGACTTCCTACAATGAGCAGTTCTTC
>.|.|TRBJ1-5|TRBV6-1
CASSEKQSNQPQHF
TGTGCCAGCAGTGAAAAGCAAAGCAATCAGCCCCAGCATTTT
>few|.|TRBJ2-7|TRBV3-1
CASSRDTVPSYEQYF
TGTGCCAGCAGCCGCGACACGGTCCCCTCCTACGAGCAGTACTTC
>.|.|TRBJ2-7|TRBV12-3/TRBV12-4
CASRPSRRVGEQYF
TGTGCCAGCAGACCGAGTCGGAGGGTCGGCGAGCAGTACTTC
>few|.|TRBJ1-2|TRBV28
CASTPGGRSYGYTF
TGTGCCAGCACTCCAGGAGGGCGGTCCTATGGCTACACCTTC
>few|TRBD2|TRBJ2-1|TRBV11-3
CASSLPIRAGGADNEQFF
TGTGCCAGCAGCTTACCCATCAGGGCGGGGGGGGCCGACAATGAGCAGTTCTTC
>many|.|TRBJ1-2|TRBV28
CASISAGRDGYTF
TGTGCCAGCATAAGTGCGGGGCGTGATGGCTACACCTTC
>many|.|TRBJ2-1|TRBV7-2
CASSLNLVDEQFF
TGTGCCAGCAGCTTAAATCTGGTCGATGAGCAGTTCTTC
>many|.|TRBJ2-7|TRBV7-9
CASRAGTTYEQYF
TGTGCCAGCAGGGCCGGGACAACCTACGAGCAGTACTTC
>many|TRBD2|TRBJ2-1|TRBV20-1
CSARDPGLAGGLPLGNEQFF
TGCAGTGCTAGAGACCCCGGACTAGCGGGGGGGTTACCGTTGGGCAATGAGCAGTTCTTC
>.|TRBD2|TRBJ2-7|TRBV30
CAWSRGLAGPTYEQYF
TGTGCCTGGAGCAGGGGACTAGCGGGACCTACCTACGAGCAGTACTTC
>.|.|TRBJ2-1|TRBV6-1
CASSEGWGGEQFF
TGTGCCAGCAGTGAAGGCTGGGGAGGTGAGCAGTTCTTC
>few|.|TRBJ2-7|TRBV12-3/TRBV12-4
CASSFRRSGGASYEQYF
TGTGCCAGCAGTTTTAGGCGATCTGGCGGGGCCTCCTACGAGCAGTACTTC
>.|TRBD1|TRBJ1-4|TRBV6-1
CASSEQGAFEKLFF
TGTGCCAGCAGTGAACAGGGGGCGTTTGAAAAACTGTTTTTT
>.|.|TRBJ2-1|TRBV6-2/TRBV6-3
CASSSPGSQETQFF
TGTGCCAGCAGTTCCCCAGGTTCCCAAGAGACCCAGTTCTTC
>many|.|TRBJ1-1|TRBV18
CASSPPRATEAFF
TGTGCCAGCTCACCACCCAGGGCGACTGAAGCTTTCTTT
>many|TRBD1|TRBJ1-2|TRBV7-9
CASSPVTGMDGYTF
TGTGCCAGCAGCCCGGTGACAGGGATGGATGGCTACACCTTC